This TCR beta chain was sequenced during a study of blood T cell repertoires in COVID-19. Turning to the study itself: Sites across the United States, Italy and Spain contributed samples from acute and convalescent COVID-19. T cells, B-cell-depleted T cells, or PBMCs provided the cDNA or gDNA that served as material.

Per the authors' pipeline: Quantification of nucleated cells was approximated via reference gene primer amplification. Libraries were prepared by immunoSEQ multiplex PCR; TCRdb keeps only in-frame clonotypes and omits some of them. For V, J and clone size, that table is used; D and trimming come from the DNA. The sample comprises about 180,000 clones, about nine tenths of which are singletons, and roughly 4.2% rests with the top ten. J was trimmed by 6 bases and V by 5 bases; bases with no gene match: 9. Germline CDR1 MNHEY, CDR2 SMNVEV (reference sequence). CDR3 length: 16 amino acids. The sequencing input was peripheral blood. V is TRBV27 and J is TRBJ2-7; 14 nucleotides match TRBD2. This receptor was identified in a woman in her 30s with acute or convalescent COVID-19. In nucleotides, the CDR3 is TGTGCCAGCAGTCCAAGTGGACTAGCGGGAGGCTCCGAGCAGTACTTC. Protein sequence: CASSPSGLAGGSEQYF.